This TCR beta chain appears in the sequencing data of a study of shared clonotypes between healthy human individuals. V was clipped by 3 bases and J by 7 bases; unmatched bases: 3. CDR1 SGHAT and CDR2 FQNNGV come from the germline V gene. This CDR3 comprises 14 residues. In the original workflow: Filtering differed for immunoSEQ, which gave only junction sequences without quality scores. Repertoires were generated with immunoSEQ multiplex PCR, while TCRdb's copy carries only in-frame clones and drops some. The V and J calls and clone size were taken over from that table, and D and trimming were inferred from the DNA. This sample has roughly 2,300,000 clones, with 85% to 95% found just once.

This receptor was identified in a man younger than 35 in good health. Some clones in this sample may be carry-over from other donors' samples. Sequencing used naive CD4+ T cells from PBMCs. Subset meaning: CD45RA+ positively selected. The chain joins TRBV11-2 to TRBJ2-1; 10 bases match TRBD1. The CDR3: CASSFRTGGNEQFF. The CDR3 DNA reads TGTGCCAGCAGCTTTAGGACAGGGGGGAATGAGCAGTTCTTC.